This TCR beta chain was sequenced during a study of cytomegalovirus exposure and HLA in healthy donors. Notes on the study in general: Earlier findings revealed that most TCR beta V segments proved productive either about 90% or about 30% of the time.

This clone was picked up a small number of times. Its antigen is as yet unknown. CDR1 is MRHNA, CDR2 SNTAGT, per germline. The CDR3 spans 14 residues. V dropped 0 bases and J dropped 6; count of bases not matched to a gene: 0. All donors participated as healthy donors of bone marrow. Donors likely had unrecorded immune exposures despite being nominally healthy when sampled. Vbeta (60) and Jbeta (13) primers were used in the PCR. Sequenced by immunoSEQ multiplex PCR; TCRdb stores in-frame clones only, minus some. The data show tens of thousands of clones, 55% to 80% seen once. The J gene is TRBJ2-2, the V gene TRBV6-4; 8 nucleotides align to TRBD1. The TCR originated in a woman aged 45-59 years in good health and CMV-seronegative. Sequences were obtained from PBMCs. CDR3 in amino acids: CASSDSQGAGELFF. The DNA of the CDR3 is TGTGCCAGCAGTGACTCACAGGGGGCCGGGGAGCTGTTTTTT.